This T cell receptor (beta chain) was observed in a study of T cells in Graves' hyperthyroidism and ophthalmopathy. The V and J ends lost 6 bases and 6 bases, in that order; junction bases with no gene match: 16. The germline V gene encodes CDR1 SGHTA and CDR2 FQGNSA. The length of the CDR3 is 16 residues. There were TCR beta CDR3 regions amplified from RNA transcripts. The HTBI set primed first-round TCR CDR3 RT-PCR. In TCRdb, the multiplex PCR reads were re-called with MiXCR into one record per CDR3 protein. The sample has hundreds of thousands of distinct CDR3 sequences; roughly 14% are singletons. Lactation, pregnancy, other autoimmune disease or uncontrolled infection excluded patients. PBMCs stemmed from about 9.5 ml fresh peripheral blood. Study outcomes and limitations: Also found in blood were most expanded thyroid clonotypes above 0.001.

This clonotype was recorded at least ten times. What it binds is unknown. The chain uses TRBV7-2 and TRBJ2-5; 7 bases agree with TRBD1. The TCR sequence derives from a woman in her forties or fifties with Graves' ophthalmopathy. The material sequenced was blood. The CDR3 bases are TGTGCCAGCAGTCCCCCGGCCGCACAGGGGTGGCAGACCCAGTACTTC. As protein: CASSPPAAQGWQTQYF.